This entry lists 8 T cell receptor beta chains sequenced from one sample in a study of shared clonotypes between healthy human individuals. Libraries were prepared by immunoSEQ multiplex PCR; TCRdb keeps only in-frame clonotypes and omits some of them. Of around 1,000,000 clones in the sample, about 80% are singletons; the top ten hold about 0.89%. Sequencing was performed on memory CD4+ T cells from PBMCs. Subset described: CD45RA-negative fraction. All receptors come from a man in his late teens or twenties in good health. Some clones in this sample may be carry-over from other donors' samples.

The chain uses TRBV19 and TRBJ2-3; D ambiguous. V dropped 4 bases and J dropped 7 bases, with 15 bases sitting between them. The germline CDR1 and CDR2 sequences are LNHDA and SQIVND (reference sequence). The CDR3 covers 14 residues. CDR3 amino acids: CASSRARTVHTQYF. The CDR3 DNA sequence: TGTGCCAGTAGTAGAGCCCGGACGGTCCATACGCAGTATTTT.

The chain combines TRBV6-5 with TRBJ2-3, with 8 bases lining up with TRBD1. J gave up 3 bases and V 7 bases, and 6 bases lay outside the gene matches. The germline V gene has CDR1 MNHEY and CDR2 SVGAGI. This CDR3 is built from 14 residues. Written as DNA, the CDR3 is TGTGCCAGCACGATGGACAGGGCAACAGATACGCAGTATTTT. Residues: CASTMDRATDTQYF.

This clone was observed a single time. The chain uses TRBV6-6 and TRBJ1-2; D not resolved. Trimming removed 2 bases from V and 6 bases from J, with 7 bases in between. The CDR3 loop spans 12 amino acids. The V gene's germline CDR1 is MNHNY and CDR2 SVGAGI (reference sequence). CDR3 sequence (DNA): TGTGCCAGCAGTTACACCAGAGATGGCTACACCTTC. Translated, it gives CASSYTRDGYTF.

The rearrangement uses TRBV11-3 and TRBJ2-7; TRBD1 matches at 7 bases. Trimming at V came to 5 bases and at J to 2 bases, leaving 3 bases not matched to a gene. The CDR3 covers 13 residues. Germline V gene lookup returns CDR1 SGHNT and CDR2 YENEEA. DNA of the CDR3: TGTGCCAGCAGCCGGGGACAGCCCTACGAGCAGTACTTC. Protein product: CASSRGQPYEQYF.

The rearrangement joins TRBV15 to TRBJ1-1; possible D gene TRBD1, 5 bases. Trimming removed 0 bases from V and 1 base from J, with 12 bases in between. The germline CDR1 and CDR2 sequences are LNHNV and YYDKDF (reference sequence). The CDR3 runs to 16 residues. The DNA for the CDR3 is TGTGCCACCAGCAGAGATTTGGGACGGCGGAACACTGAAGCTTTCTTT. This translates into CATSRDLGRRNTEAFF. Full variable domain (missing parts from reference TRBV15 and TRBJ1-1): DAMVIQNPRYQVTQFGKPVTLSCSQTLNHNVMYWYQQKSSQAPKLLFHYYDKDFNNEADTPDNFQSRRPNTSFCFLDIRSPGLGDTAMYLCATSRDLGRRNTEAFFGQGTRLTVV.

V and J are TRBV27 and TRBJ2-6; 7 bases map to TRBD2. The CDR3 loop spans 17 amino acids. Germline V gives CDR1 MNHEY, CDR2 SMNVEV (reference sequence). The J segment lost 3 bases and the V segment lost 6 bases, leaving 11 bases of the junction unmatched. The CDR3 nucleotides are TGTGCCAGCAGCCGGGGGGAGGGGATCGGTGGGGCCAACGTCCTGACTTTC. Its translation: CASSRGEGIGGANVLTF.

The genes are TRBV28 and TRBJ2-7, with 10 bases aligning to TRBD2. This CDR3 has 16 amino acids. From germline, CDR1 is MDHEN and CDR2 SYDVKM. J lost 1 base, V lost 5 bases, and 8 bases had no gene match. CDR3 DNA sequence: TGTGCCAGCAGTCTGGGGAGCGGGAGGGTGTCCTACGAGCAGTACTTC. Protein product: CASSLGSGRVSYEQYF.

The chain has TRBV7-2 and TRBJ1-1; 8 bases line up with TRBD1. Germline V gene sequence: CDR1 SGHTA, CDR2 FQGNSA. V shed 1 base, J shed 3 bases, and the junction held 1 base outside the gene matches. CDR3 length equals 14 residues. The CDR3 DNA reads as TGTGCCAGCAGCTTAGACAGGGGGTACACTGAAGCTTTCTTT. Its translation is CASSLDRGYTEAFF. Full variable domain (rest looked up from reference TRBV7-2 and TRBJ1-1): GAGVSQSPSNKVTEKGKDVELRCDPISGHTALYWYRQSLGQGLEFLIYFQGNSAPDKSGLPSDRFSAERTGGSVSTLTIQRTQQEDSAVYLCASSLDRGYTEAFFGQGTRLTVV.